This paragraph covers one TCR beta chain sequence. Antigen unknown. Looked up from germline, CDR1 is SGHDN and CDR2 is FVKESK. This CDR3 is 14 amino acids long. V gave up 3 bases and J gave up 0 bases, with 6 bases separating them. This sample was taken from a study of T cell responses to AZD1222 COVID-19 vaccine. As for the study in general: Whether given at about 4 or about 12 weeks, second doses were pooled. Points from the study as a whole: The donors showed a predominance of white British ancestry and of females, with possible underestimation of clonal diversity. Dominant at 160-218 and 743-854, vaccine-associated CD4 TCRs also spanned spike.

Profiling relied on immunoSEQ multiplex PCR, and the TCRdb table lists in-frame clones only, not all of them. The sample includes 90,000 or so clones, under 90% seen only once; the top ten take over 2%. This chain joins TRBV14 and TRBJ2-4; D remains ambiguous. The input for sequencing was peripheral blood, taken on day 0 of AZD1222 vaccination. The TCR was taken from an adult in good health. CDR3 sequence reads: CASSQERAKNIQYF. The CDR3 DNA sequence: TGTGCCAGCAGCCAGGAAAGAGCCAAAAACATTCAGTACTTC.